The present TCR beta chain was sequenced within a study of beta chain features in type 1 diabetes. Notes on the study in general: Compared with healthy donors, patients appeared to share more similar naive, central memory and regulatory TCRB repertoires.

Deletions cut 1 base from V and 7 bases from J, with 14 bases between. The germline gives CDR1 SGHTA, CDR2 FQGNSA. The CDR3 has 16 residues. Expressed TCRB transcripts were sequenced because the entire RNA isolate underwent reverse transcription. Sequencing was performed with immunoSEQ multiplex PCR; in TCRdb, only in-frame clones are kept and a portion is missing. The sample lists hundreds of thousands of clones; 10% to 15% were seen once. Each of the CD4+ naive, central memory, regulatory and stem cell-like memory populations was sorted via CD45RO/CCR7/CD25/CD127/CD95/CD27. Purities over 98% were achieved in all sorted populations. This clone was seen a few times. Its antigen is not identified.

J is TRBJ1-6 and V is TRBV7-2, with unresolved D. The sample taken for sequencing was naive CD4+ T cells from blood. This sequence originates from a man between 18 and 35 years old in good health. The DNA for the CDR3 is TGTGCCAGCAGCTTAGGACATCACGGCGGGAATTCACCCCTCCACTTT. This sequence encodes CASSLGHHGGNSPLHF.